This paragraph reports one T cell receptor (beta chain). Antigen specificity is unknown. Profiled with immunoSEQ multiplex PCR; TCRdb holds only in-frame clones, not every one. The sample records roughly 16,000 clones, approximately 94% being singletons. The CDR3 spans 13 residues. V gave up 4 bases and J gave up 7 bases; unmatched junction bases: 5. Germline CDR1 reads SGDLS; CDR2 reads YYNGEE. This record comes from a study of T cell repertoires in ileal Crohn's disease. Study at large: Surgery for a complication: stricturing in roughly 61%, penetrating in around 39%.

General observations from the study: High-frequency clones were more common in sorted CD8 than CD4 cells.

Sequenced: ileal tissue. This sequence originates from an adult with Crohn's disease. V and J are TRBV9 and TRBJ1-2; 9 nucleotides match TRBD1. The CDR3 loop reads CASSTEQGAGYTF. CDR3 bases: TGTGCCAGCAGCACGGAACAGGGGGCTGGCTACACCTTC.